This TCR beta chain was identified during a study of CD8+CD57+ T cells in acquired aplastic anemia (dated 2018 in TCRdb). About the study as a whole: Extracted DNA from sorted CD4+ and CD8+ cells averaged around 2.9 ug, ranging from about 0.17 to 27.4 ug. CD8+CD57+ expansion was defined as a frequency above the mean frequency observed in healthy subjects.

CDR1 is given as SQVTM and CDR2 as ANQGSEA, both from the germline V gene. The V end gives up 5 bases and the J end 6 bases, leaving 9 bases in the junction not matched to a gene. Inclusive of the bounding cysteine and phenylalanine, the CDR3 is 13 residues long. Solely the CDR3 DNA is kept, with 39 bases framed from the first base. General study outcomes and caveats: Although 25 to 30 CD8+ CDR3 sequences were shared by patients and controls, these sequences appeared highly expressed in patients and within the immunodominant clones of patients. No significant difference in CD8+ Simpson's diversity was found between patients and healthy controls (P=0.060).

Profiling of TCR beta VDJ combinations and CDR3 sequences used genomic DNA as the template. TCR repertoire sequencing was run on an Illumina HiSeq 2000. On the authors' methods: Repertoire assessment relied on Simpson's diversity index, CDR3 size and DJ length profiles, and TRBV/TRBJ rearrangement plots. The most abundant DNA sequence in the deep sequencing data was defined as the immunodominant clone. CDR3 amino acid sequences were checked for sharing across subjects and were also compared against the VDJdb database and published repertoires. The raw public data were reprocessed by TCRdb itself: fastp quality trimming at Q25, MiXCR clonotype calling, in-frame beta chains only. Each CDR3 protein appears once, grouped with its most common genes and DNA. These V and J calls derive from TCRdb rather than the authors' analysis. This sample comprises 180,000 or so distinct CDR3 sequences, approximately 48% of them detected only once. The top ten hold about 1.8% of the sample.

The patients picked for sequencing were ones in whom flow cytometry had shown an expansion of CD8+CD57+ cells. Every patient had a diagnosis of severe acquired aplastic anemia based on International Study of Aplastic Anemia and Agranulocytosis and Camitta criteria. Patients had received no therapy at the time of blood sampling. In the study, sorted CD4+ and CD8+ blood T cells from patients with severe aplastic anemia and from healthy subjects underwent deep sequencing of TCR repertoires. Patients were enrolled under clinicaltrials.gov protocols 00001620, 01623167, 00001397, 00071045, 00081523 and 00961064 in the USA. Ficoll-Paque density gradient centrifugation was used to isolate peripheral blood mononuclear cells. CD4+ and CD8+ T cells were sorted by FACS or magnetic beads before DNA extraction. This clonotype was seen at least ten times. There is no known antigen for this receptor. Nothing much larger sits one base from this clone, and base qualities are not available.

This TCR came from a human donor with aplastic anemia. The sequencing sample was made of sorted CD4+, CD8+, or CD8+CD57+ T cells (not recorded which) from PBMCs. This sequence uses TRBV29-1 and TRBJ1-2; 7 nucleotides in the junction match TRBD1. CDR3 loop: CSVRTGGGNGYTF. The bases are TGCAGCGTTAGGACAGGAGGAGGGAATGGCTACACCTTC.